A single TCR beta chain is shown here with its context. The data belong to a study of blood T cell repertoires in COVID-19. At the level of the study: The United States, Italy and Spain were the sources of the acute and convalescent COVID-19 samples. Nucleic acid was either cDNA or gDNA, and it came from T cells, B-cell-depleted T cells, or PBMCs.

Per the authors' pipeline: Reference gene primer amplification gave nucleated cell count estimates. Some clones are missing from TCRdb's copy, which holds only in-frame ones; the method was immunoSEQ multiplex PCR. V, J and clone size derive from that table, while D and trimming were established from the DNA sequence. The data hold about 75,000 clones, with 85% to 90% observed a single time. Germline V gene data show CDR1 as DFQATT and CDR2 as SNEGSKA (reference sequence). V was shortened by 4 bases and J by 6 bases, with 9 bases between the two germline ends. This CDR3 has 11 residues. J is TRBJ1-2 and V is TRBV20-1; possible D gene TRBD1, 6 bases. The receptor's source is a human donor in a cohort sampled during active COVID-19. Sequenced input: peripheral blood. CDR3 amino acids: CSAKQGHGYTF. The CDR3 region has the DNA TGCAGTGCTAAACAGGGACATGGCTACACCTTC.